Listed below are T cell receptor beta chains from one sample, sequenced in a study of blood T cell repertoires in COVID-19. Libraries were prepared by immunoSEQ multiplex PCR; TCRdb keeps only in-frame clonotypes and omits some of them. The sample contains 90,000 to 120,000 clones, roughly 85% of which appear only once. Material for sequencing was peripheral blood. These receptors were collected from a human donor in a cohort sampled during active COVID-19. The CDR3 runs from the conserved cysteine through the conserved F or W. Fields, in order: D gene, clone size, J gene, V gene, CDR3 DNA, CDR3 protein. A D gene is named only where the DNA matches it firmly. Rows may omit the clone size; those that give it use once, few, many or a size class.

>TRBD1|NA|TRBJ1-6|TRBV6-6
TGTGCCAGCAGTCCGACAGGGAGTAATTCACCCCTCCACTTT
CASSPTGSNSPLHF
>TRBD2|NA|TRBJ2-1|TRBV6-6
TGTGCCAGCACCGGGGGGAGCAGTTACAATGAGCAGTTCTTC
CASTGGSSYNEQFF
>NA|NA|TRBJ2-1|TRBV29-1
TGCAGCGTCCATCCGAGGGGAGCGCGGGAATACAATGAGCAGTTCTTC
CSVHPRGAREYNEQFF
>NA|NA|TRBJ1-6|TRBV2
TGTGCCAGCAGCGCGGGCCCAACACCCCTCCACTTT
CASSAGPTPLHF
>TRBD2|NA|TRBJ2-1|TRBV6-5
TGTGCCAGCAGTTCCCGTGGGACTAGGGTTCTCAATGAGCAGTTCTTC
CASSSRGTRVLNEQFF
>TRBD1|NA|TRBJ1-5|TRBV10-3
TGTGCCATCAGTGAGCAGGGGGCGCATATGGGCAATCAGCCCCAGCATTTT
CAISEQGAHMGNQPQHF
>NA|NA|TRBJ1-5|TRBV28
TGTGCCAGCAGTTTAGGACAGCTTAATCAGCCCCAGCATTTT
CASSLGQLNQPQHF
>NA|NA|TRBJ2-7|TRBV11-2
TGTGCCAGCAGCCACTACGAGCAGTACTTC
CASSHYEQYF
>NA|NA|TRBJ2-1|TRBV6-5
TGTGCCAGCAGTACAACGGACTCGAGGAGTAATGAGCAGTTCTTC
CASSTTDSRSNEQFF
>TRBD1|NA|TRBJ1-3|TRBV4-1
TGCGCCAGCAGCCAAGGTGGACAGGGCGATGGAAACACCATATATTTT
CASSQGGQGDGNTIYF
>NA|NA|TRBJ1-1|TRBV7-2
TGTGCCAGCAGCTTTTTCATAGACACTGAAGCTTTCTTT
CASSFFIDTEAFF
>TRBD1|once|TRBJ1-1|TRBV9
TGTGCCAGCAGCCTAGGACAGGGGGGGAACACTGAAGCTTTCTTT
CASSLGQGGNTEAFF
>NA|NA|TRBJ1-3|TRBV29-1
TGCAGCGCCCAGACAGTCAAGGACACCATATATTTT
CSAQTVKDTIYF
>NA|many|TRBJ2-7|TRBV13
TGTGCCAGCAGCTCCAGACAGGTCTCCTACGAGCAGTACTTC
CASSSRQVSYEQYF
>NA|NA|TRBJ1-1|TRBV11-3
TGTGCCAGCAGCTTATCGGTTTCCACTGAAGCTTTCTTT
CASSLSVSTEAFF
>NA|NA|TRBJ2-1|TRBV5-4
TGTGCCAGCAGCTTGGACGGGGGACCCTCCTACAATGAGCAGTTCTTC
CASSLDGGPSYNEQFF
>TRBD2|NA|TRBJ2-2|TRBV9
TGTGCCAGCGAGGCCCCATTACGGGAGGGAACCGGGGAGCTGTTTTTT
CASEAPLREGTGELFF
>TRBD1|NA|TRBJ1-3|TRBV5-1
TGCGCCAGCAGCCAGGGACAGGAAAACACCATATATTTT
CASSQGQENTIYF
>NA|NA|TRBJ1-1|TRBV5-1
TGCGCCAGCAGCTCACTAAAACAGGGCAGTGAGGCTTTCTTT
CASSSLKQGSEAFF
>NA|NA|TRBJ1-5|TRBV7-9
TGTGCCAGCAGCTTAGGTGCGGAGCAGCCCCAGCATTTT
CASSLGAEQPQHF
>NA|once|TRBJ1-1|TRBV6-5
TGTGCCAGCAGCCTCACCGGGACACAGAACACTGAAGCTTTCTTT
CASSLTGTQNTEAFF
>NA|NA|TRBJ2-7|TRBV28
TGTGCCAGCAGTCGGTGGAGGGTTGACGAGCAGTACTTC
CASSRWRVDEQYF
>TRBD2|NA|TRBJ2-3|TRBV25-1
TGTGCCAGCAGTGAATACGGAGCGGGGGGGGCGTATGATACGCAGTATTTT
CASSEYGAGGAYDTQYF
>TRBD1|few|TRBJ1-4|TRBV7-6
TGTGCCAGCAGTTGGGACAGCTCCGCAACTAATGAAAAACTGTTTTTT
CASSWDSSATNEKLFF
>TRBD1|NA|TRBJ1-2|TRBV28
TGTGCCGGAGGGACAGTGGGTGGCTACACCTTC
CAGGTVGGYTF
>NA|NA|TRBJ2-6|TRBV7-9
TGTGCCAGCAGCTTAGGGTGGGTCAGGCCGAGCTCTGGGGCCAACGTCCTGACTTTC
CASSLGWVRPSSGANVLTF
>TRBD2|NA|TRBJ2-2|TRBV5-1
TGCGCCAGCAGCTTGGCAAGCAGCGGGAGTATGACCGGGGAGCTGTTTTTT
CASSLASSGSMTGELFF